This T cell receptor (beta chain) was retrieved from a study of T-cell reconstitution after alpha-beta-depleted transplantation in children. The TCRbeta library was prepared with unique molecular identifiers. MiXCR was run by TCRdb on the PCR reads, yielding one entry per CDR3 protein. Among some 500,000 distinct CDR3 sequences, 32% were seen once, and the ten largest hold approximately 2.3%. On this clonotype: The missing conserved phenylalanine or tryptophan at the end of this CDR3 makes a read error likely.

With 2 bases clipped from V and 5 bases from J, the junction kept 4 bases outside the gene matches. Germline V CDR1 and CDR2: MGHRA, YSYEKL. The CDR3 consists of 14 residues. The starting material was PBMCs from the stem cell graft donor, obtained from the stem cell graft. The sequence was collected from a human donor who donated a stem cell graft to a child with aplastic anemia. V usage is TRBV4-1 and J usage is TRBJ2-3, with 7 bases identical to TRBD1. The CDR3 nucleotides read TGCGCCAGCAGCCAACAGGGGGATGGAGATACGCAGTATTCT. Amino acid sequence: CASSQQGDGDTQYS.